These 25 T cell receptor beta chains originate from one sample sequenced in a study of cytomegalovirus exposure and HLA in healthy donors. Primers: 60 Vbeta forward and 13 Jbeta reverse. Sequencing used immunoSEQ multiplex PCR; TCRdb keeps in-frame clones, though not all of them. Its listing shows around 36,000 clones. The sequenced material came from PBMCs. The source of these receptors is a woman aged 25 to 39 in good health and CMV-seropositive.

The chain couples TRBV5-1 to TRBJ2-7, with D perhaps matching TRBD1 (5 bases). This CDR3 comprises 15 residues. Germline V gene lookup returns CDR1 SGHRS and CDR2 YFSETQ. With 2 bases removed from V and 1 base from J, the gap between germline ends came to 13 bases. The CDR3 region is CASSLLVSGSYEQYF. The CDR3 DNA sequence: TGCGCCAGCAGCTTACTGGTATCAGGGTCCTACGAGCAGTACTTC. The full variable domain, rest sourced from reference TRBV5-1 and TRBJ2-7, is KAGVTQTPRYLIKTRGQQVTLSCSPISGHRSVSWYQQTPGQGLQFLFEYFSETQRNKGNFPGRFSGRQFSNSRSEMNVSTLELGDSALYLCASSLLVSGSYEQYFGPGTRLTVT.

This chain connects TRBV19 to TRBJ1-2; no clear D gene. Trimming cost V 0 bases and J 0 bases, with 8 bases left between them. Germline values: CDR1 LNHDA, CDR2 SQIVND (reference sequence). The CDR3 sequence is 15 residues long. The CDR3 loop reads CASSIDFAANYGYTF. CDR3 coding DNA: TGTGCCAGTAGTATAGACTTTGCAGCTAACTATGGCTACACCTTC.

Here the CDR3 DNA reads TGTGCCAGCAGCTTAAACCCAGCAGGGTCACAAGAGACCCAGTACTTC. Residues: CASSLNPAGSQETQYF. The chain employs TRBV7-8 and TRBJ2-5, with D perhaps TRBD1 (5 bases). CDR1 SGHVS and CDR2 FQNEAQ come from the germline V gene. Between the trimmed V and J ends, which lost 2 bases and 2 bases, there was a span of 15 bases. This CDR3 has 16 residues.

J is TRBJ2-5 and V is TRBV6-5; weak D call: TRBD2 (5 bases). Germline V gene data show CDR1 as MNHEY and CDR2 as SVGAGI. CDR3 size: 14 residues. V was cut by 7 bases and J by 2 bases, with 14 bases left in between. The CDR3 coding sequence is TGTGCCAGCACCGAAGGAGGCAGGCAAGAGACCCAGTACTTC. This codes for CASTEGGRQETQYF.

V gene TRBV5-1 combines with J gene TRBJ1-3, with 9 nucleotides matching TRBD1. Germline values: CDR1 SGHRS, CDR2 YFSETQ. The CDR3 sequence is 14 residues long. Unmatched junction bases numbered 5, after V lost 4 bases and J lost 6 bases. The CDR3 DNA is TGCGCCAGCAGCCTACAGGGGGCGGAAAACACCATATATTTT. Translated: CASSLQGAENTIYF. Supplemented by reference TRBV5-1 and TRBJ1-3, the full variable domain reads KAGVTQTPRYLIKTRGQQVTLSCSPISGHRSVSWYQQTPGQGLQFLFEYFSETQRNKGNFPGRFSGRQFSNSRSEMNVSTLELGDSALYLCASSLQGAENTIYFGEGSWLTVV.

The gene calls are TRBV29-1 and TRBJ2-7; 7 nucleotides match TRBD1. The J segment lost 3 bases and the V segment lost 2 bases, leaving 1 base of the junction unmatched. In germline, CDR1 is SQVTM, CDR2 ANQGSEA. This CDR3 has 12 residues. CDR3 coding DNA: TGCAGCGTTGAAACAGGGGACTACGAGCAGTACTTC. It encodes CSVETGDYEQYF.

The V and J genes are TRBV11-2 and TRBJ1-2; D ambiguous. In germline, CDR1 is SGHAT, CDR2 FQNNGV. The CDR3 consists of 16 residues. Between the trimmed V and J ends, which lost 1 base and 7 bases, there was a span of 19 bases. The CDR3 sequence: CASSLGFSVSPGGYTF. CDR3 bases: TGTGCCAGCAGCTTAGGATTCTCGGTTTCCCCCGGTGGCTACACCTTC.

J is TRBJ2-3 and V is TRBV18; D might be TRBD1 (6 bases). Trimming shortened V by 6 bases and J by 0 bases, and 13 bases separated the two germline ends. There are 15 residues in the CDR3. The germline V gene has CDR1 KGHSH and CDR2 LQKENI. The CDR3 nucleotides are TGTGCCAGCTCGACAGAAGGACAGAGCACAGATACGCAGTATTTT. As protein: CASSTEGQSTDTQYF. Drawing the rest from reference TRBV18 and TRBJ2-3, the complete variable domain is NAGVMQNPRHLVRRRGQEARLRCSPMKGHSHVYWYRQLPEEGLKFMVYLQKENIIDESGMPKERFSAEFPKEGPSILRIQQVVRGDSAAYFCASSTEGQSTDTQYFGPGTRLTVL.

The genes are TRBV7-9 and TRBJ2-3; D is undetermined. The length of the CDR3 is 16 residues. Trimming shortened V by 5 bases and J by 2 bases, and 17 bases separated the two germline ends. The germline CDR1 and CDR2 sequences are SEHNR and FQNEAQ (reference sequence). The CDR3 DNA reads as TGTGCCAGCAGCCCACGAGTTGATTCAACCACAGATACGCAGTATTTT. It codes for CASSPRVDSTTDTQYF.

The CDR3 loop reads CASRYSNYEQYF. DNA for the CDR3: TGTGCCAGCAGATACAGCAACTACGAGCAGTACTTC. The chain has TRBV11-2 and TRBJ2-7; unclear D gene. CDR3 size: 12 residues. Trimming cost V 6 bases and J 3 bases, with 9 bases left between them. From germline, CDR1 is SGHAT and CDR2 FQNNGV.

In DNA form, the CDR3 reads TGTGCCAGCAGCCCGGGGACAGGGGGCAATAAGCATGGCTACACCTTC. Encoded protein: CASSPGTGGNKHGYTF. This chain uses TRBV7-8 with TRBJ1-2, with 12 bases identical to TRBD1. Germline V gene sequence: CDR1 SGHVS, CDR2 FQNEAQ. V shed 5 bases and J 6 bases; nucleotides not matched to a gene: 10. This CDR3 is built from 16 residues.

The chain is built from TRBV5-4 and TRBJ1-2; TRBD1 aligns across 7 bases. Germline V lookup: CDR1 SGHNT, CDR2 YYREEE (reference sequence). V lost 4 bases to trimming and J lost 7 bases; unmatched junction nucleotides: 7. This CDR3 contains 13 residues. CDR3 sequence (DNA): TGTGCCAGCAGCAATGACAGGGTTTTTGGCTACACCTTC. It translates to CASSNDRVFGYTF.

The chain couples TRBV27 to TRBJ1-6, with a tentative D call TRBD1 (6 bases). Trimming pared 4 bases from V and 11 bases from J, leaving 12 bases between. The CDR3 loop spans 13 amino acids. Germline CDR1 reads MNHEY; CDR2 reads SMNVEV (reference sequence). The CDR3 DNA sequence: TGTGCCAGCAGTTGGGGGGGCATGACACCCCTCCACTTT. It specifies CASSWGGMTPLHF.

The J gene is TRBJ1-1, the V gene TRBV19; tentatively, D is TRBD1 (6 bases). Trimming took 5 bases from V and 0 from J, leaving 16 bases between them. This CDR3 comprises 16 residues. Per germline, CDR1 LNHDA and CDR2 SQIVND (reference sequence). In nucleotides, the CDR3 is TGTGCCAGTAGTCTCCCCCGAGGGGGAGTGAACACTGAAGCTTTCTTT. It specifies CASSLPRGGVNTEAFF.

Here the CDR3 DNA reads TGTGCCAGCAGCTTACTCTGGCTGCAGGGGGGAAGCAATCAGCCCCAGCATTTT. This codes for CASSLLWLQGGSNQPQHF. The V gene is TRBV28, the J gene TRBJ1-5; 7 nucleotides line up with TRBD1. Losses at the gene ends were 6 bases for V and 1 base for J; bases not matched to a gene: 15. The CDR3 loop spans 18 amino acids. The germline CDR1 and CDR2 sequences are MDHEN and SYDVKM.

This chain links TRBV13 with TRBJ1-2, with 7 bases lining up with TRBD1. Losses at the gene ends were 5 bases for V and 0 bases for J; bases not matched to a gene: 9. The CDR3 has 16 residues. CDR1 is PRHDT and CDR2 is FYEKMQ in the germline V gene (reference sequence). CDR3 nucleotide sequence: TGTGCCAGCAGCCCGAGGAACAGGGGAGCTAACTATGGCTACACCTTC. It specifies CASSPRNRGANYGYTF.

The chain carries TRBV11-3 and TRBJ2-7; TRBD2 might be the D (6 bases). Trimming removed 8 bases from V and 1 base from J, with 18 bases in between. The CDR3 sequence is 15 residues long. In germline, CDR1 is SGHNT, CDR2 YENEEA. CDR3 sequence reads: CASGLRQGLSYEQYF. As DNA, the CDR3 is TGTGCCAGCGGTCTCCGACAAGGACTATCCTACGAGCAGTACTTC.

The rearrangement uses TRBV11-2 and TRBJ1-2, with D possibly being TRBD1 (5 bases). Looked up from germline, CDR1 is SGHAT and CDR2 is FQNNGV. CDR3 length: 15 amino acids. The V end lost 1 base, the J end lost 4 bases, and 13 bases lay between the germline ends. This chain's CDR3 is CASSLGGDRAYGYTF. DNA for the CDR3: TGTGCCAGCAGCTTAGGGGGGGACCGGGCCTATGGCTACACCTTC.

The chain combines TRBV7-9 with TRBJ2-5, with 9 bases matching TRBD1. The CDR3 is made up of 16 amino acids. Trimming at V came to 5 bases and at J to 5 bases, leaving 12 bases not matched to a gene. CDR1 is SEHNR, CDR2 FQNEAQ, per germline (reference sequence). The CDR3 here is CASSHPRQGGPETQYF. DNA of the CDR3: TGTGCCAGCAGCCACCCGAGACAGGGGGGCCCGGAGACCCAGTACTTC.

The chain carries TRBV19 and TRBJ2-3; 10 nucleotides agree with TRBD1. The CDR3 loop spans 15 amino acids. V gave up 6 bases and J gave up 2 bases; unmatched junction bases: 5. The germline V gene has CDR1 LNHDA and CDR2 SQIVND (reference sequence). CDR3 loop: CASRTTGGPTDTQYF. In DNA form, the CDR3 reads TGTGCCAGTAGGACGACAGGGGGCCCCACAGATACGCAGTATTTT.

The chain links TRBV10-1 to TRBJ2-7; TRBD2 matches at 7 bases. Per the germline V gene, CDR1 is WNHNN and CDR2 is SYGVQD (reference sequence). With V trimmed by 3 bases and J by 1 base, 9 bases remained unmatched. This CDR3 is built from 16 residues. CDR3 in DNA: TGCGCCAGCAGTGAAGGACCCTCGGGGGGTTCCTACGAGCAGTACTTC. This encodes CASSEGPSGGSYEQYF.

The chain uses TRBV6-1 and TRBJ1-2, with D unclear. Trimming took off 6 bases at V and 6 bases at J, with 17 bases between the two ends. This CDR3 has 14 residues. Germline V gene sequence: CDR1 MNHNS, CDR2 SASEGT. CDR3: CASRRTEGSNGYTF. The CDR3 DNA follows: TGTGCCAGCAGACGGACGGAGGGCAGCAATGGCTACACCTTC.

The chain links TRBV6-5 to TRBJ2-5; 8 bases align to TRBD1. This CDR3 spans 14 amino acids. The germline V gene has CDR1 MNHEY and CDR2 SVGAGI. J lost 7 bases, V lost 6 bases, and 10 bases had no gene match. CDR3 DNA: TGTGCCAGCAGACCCACTGGGACAGGTGGGACCCAGTACTTC. Its protein product is CASRPTGTGGTQYF.

This sequence joins TRBV10-3 and TRBJ2-1, with 12 bases lining up with TRBD1. This CDR3 contains 15 residues. The germline V gene has CDR1 ENHRY and CDR2 SYGVKD. V trimming: 8 bases; J trimming: 5 bases; junction bases outside the gene matches: 7. The CDR3 region is CAIRRGQGANNEQFF. Here the CDR3 DNA reads TGTGCCATCCGTCGGGGACAGGGGGCCAACAATGAGCAGTTCTTC.

This chain uses TRBV28 with TRBJ1-5; unclear D gene. This CDR3 has 13 amino acids. CDR1 MDHEN and CDR2 SYDVKM come from the germline V gene. V shed 4 bases and J shed 2 bases, with 6 bases lying between them. The CDR3 region has the DNA TGTGCCAGCAGTTATCCAGGCAATCAGCCCCAGCATTTT. It translates to CASSYPGNQPQHF.